One sample yielded the 24 T cell receptor beta chains listed below, sequenced in a study of blood T cell repertoires in COVID-19. Assay: immunoSEQ multiplex PCR; the TCRdb copy retains only in-frame clones and omits some. The table lists 370,000 or so clones, roughly 86% of them singletons. The sequencing sample was made of PBMCs or T cells enriched from blood (not recorded which). These TCRs come from a man aged 30-40 years who had recovered from COVID-19.

The chain is built from TRBV28 and TRBJ2-7; 7 bases match TRBD2. The CDR3 runs 14 residues. CDR1 is MDHEN and CDR2 is SYDVKM in the germline V gene. V gave up 2 bases and J gave up 4 bases; unmatched junction bases: 5. The CDR3 region has the DNA TGTGCCAGCAGTTTAGCAGGGAGGGTATACGAGCAGTACTTC. Translating it yields CASSLAGRVYEQYF.

J is TRBJ2-4 and V is TRBV19, with TRBD2 identical over 7 bases. With 5 bases clipped from V and 8 bases from J, the junction kept 12 bases outside the gene matches. The CDR3 has 15 amino acids. Germline lookup yields CDR1 LNHDA and CDR2 SQIVND (reference sequence). The CDR3: CASSPLADGWDIQYF. DNA of the CDR3: TGTGCCAGTAGTCCCCTAGCGGATGGATGGGACATTCAGTACTTC.

This clone has just one count. V gene TRBV14 combines with J gene TRBJ1-4, with D tentatively TRBD1 (6 bases). The V gene lost 4 bases and the J gene lost 7 bases, with 16 bases spanning the gap. CDR1 and CDR2 from the germline V gene are SGHDN and FVKESK. This CDR3 is built from 15 residues. The CDR3 sequence: CASSPRGGAGEKLFF. As DNA, the CDR3 is TGTGCCAGCAGCCCCCGGGGGGGGGCGGGTGAAAAACTGTTTTTT.

The chain has TRBV10-3 and TRBJ2-3; TRBD1 matches at 11 bases. V dropped 3 bases and J dropped 3; count of bases not matched to a gene: 2. Per the germline V gene, CDR1 is ENHRY and CDR2 is SYGVKD. This CDR3 is built from 15 residues. Here the CDR3 reads CAISDRDRGTDTQYF. CDR3 nucleotide sequence: TGTGCCATCAGTGATCGGGACAGGGGGACAGATACGCAGTATTTT.

This chain links TRBV5-4 with TRBJ2-5; perhaps TRBD1 as D (8 bases). Trimming shortened V by 2 bases and J by 5 bases, and 10 bases separated the two germline ends. The CDR3 has 13 residues. Germline loops: CDR1 SGHNT, CDR2 YYREEE (reference sequence). The CDR3 reads CASSLQGGETQYF. DNA of the CDR3: TGTGCCAGCAGCTTACAGGGGGGGGAGACCCAGTACTTC.

V gene TRBV11-2 combines with J gene TRBJ2-7; TRBD1 is a possible D gene (5 bases). Looked up from germline, CDR1 is SGHAT and CDR2 is FQNNGV. The V end lost 3 bases, the J end lost 0 bases, and 9 bases lay between the germline ends. CDR3 length: 14 residues. The CDR3 spells CASSFLTDSYEQYF. The CDR3 coding sequence is TGTGCCAGCAGCTTTCTGACAGACTCCTACGAGCAGTACTTC.

The chain carries TRBV7-3 and TRBJ2-5, with D possibly TRBD2 on 7 matching bases. The CDR3 is 15 amino acids. V was pared by 1 base and J by 5 bases, with 14 bases between. CDR1 SGHTA and CDR2 FQGTGA come from the germline V gene. CDR3 region: CASSLIAGQGETQYF. CDR3 nucleotides: TGTGCCAGCAGCTTAATAGCGGGCCAGGGGGAGACCCAGTACTTC.

The J gene is TRBJ1-2, the V gene TRBV4-2; D unclear. The V gene's germline CDR1 is LGHNA and CDR2 YNFKEQ. This CDR3 contains 15 residues. The germline V and J ends were trimmed by 0 bases and 0 bases, with 8 bases remaining between them. The CDR3 sequence is CASSQDSGTNYGYTF. The DNA for the CDR3 is TGTGCCAGCAGCCAAGACTCAGGTACTAACTATGGCTACACCTTC.

This clone came up once. The chain employs TRBV6-2 or TRBV6-3 and TRBJ1-1, with 8 nucleotides matching TRBD1. Germline trimming cut 0 bases from V and 0 bases from J; bases unmatched to any gene: 9. This CDR3 spans 18 amino acids. Looked up from germline, CDR1 is MNHEY and CDR2 is SVGEGT. CDR3 coding DNA: TGTGCCAGCAGTTACTCGACAGGGGACGGTTTCATGAACACTGAAGCTTTCTTT. It codes for CASSYSTGDGFMNTEAFF.

This chain joins TRBV19 and TRBJ1-1; no definite D call. The CDR3 is made up of 17 amino acids. Per the germline V gene, CDR1 is LNHDA and CDR2 is SQIVND (reference sequence). V lost 3 bases and J 0 bases, leaving 17 bases between the germline ends. The CDR3 sequence: CASSIRRSTIMNTEAFF. The CDR3 DNA reads TGTGCCAGTAGTATCCGACGGAGTACAATCATGAACACTGAAGCTTTCTTT.

The chain combines TRBV7-2 with TRBJ2-1; D uncertain. In germline, CDR1 is SGHTA, CDR2 FQGNSA. The germline V and J ends were trimmed by 0 bases and 6 bases, with 12 bases remaining between them. The CDR3 runs 15 residues. The DNA for the CDR3 is TGTGCCAGCAGCTTAGCGCCTGTAGCTTTCAATGAGCAGTTCTTC. Residues: CASSLAPVAFNEQFF.

This clone was seen only a few times. This chain links TRBV7-2 with TRBJ2-5; a possible D gene is TRBD2 (6 bases). Trimming took 6 bases from V and 4 from J, leaving 18 bases between them. Germline lookup yields CDR1 SGHTA and CDR2 FQGNSA. The CDR3 runs 15 residues. The chain's CDR3 is CASSNGEGGAETQYF. As DNA, the CDR3 is TGTGCCAGCAGTAACGGAGAGGGAGGAGCAGAGACCCAGTACTTC.

The chain uses TRBV15 and TRBJ1-5; TRBD1 is a possible D gene (6 bases). Looked up from germline, CDR1 is LNHNV and CDR2 is YYDKDF (reference sequence). CDR3 length: 17 residues. V was shortened by 8 bases and J by 0 bases, with 20 bases between the two germline ends. CDR3 region: CATRRDTHYFSNQPQHF. DNA for the CDR3: TGTGCCACCCGCCGGGACACTCACTACTTTAGCAATCAGCCCCAGCATTTT.

This rearrangement joins TRBV9 to TRBJ1-3; 7 nucleotides align to TRBD1. Per the germline V gene, CDR1 is SGDLS and CDR2 is YYNGEE. V gave up 3 bases and J gave up 7 bases; unmatched junction bases: 7. The length of the CDR3 is 14 residues. CDR3 nucleotide sequence: TGTGCCAGCAGCGCCAGGACAGGCAGCAACACCATATATTTT. This translates into CASSARTGSNTIYF.

The genes are TRBV5-1 and TRBJ1-2; 11 bases are a match to TRBD1. This CDR3 has 18 amino acids. Per the germline V gene, CDR1 is SGHRS and CDR2 is YFSETQ. Trimming took 0 bases from V and 2 from J; bases not matched to a gene: 9. CDR3 loop: CASSLVPDRGLGNYGYTF. The CDR3 DNA follows: TGCGCCAGCAGCTTGGTTCCGGACAGGGGGCTTGGGAACTATGGCTACACCTTC.

This chain uses TRBV4-1 with TRBJ2-3; TRBD1 might be the D (5 bases). Germline-derived CDR1 and CDR2 are MGHRA and YSYEKL. The CDR3 contains 15 residues. The germline V and J ends were trimmed by 2 bases and 3 bases, with 12 bases remaining between them. The DNA for the CDR3 is TGCGCCAGCAGCCAACATGGGGCAGGGACAGATACGCAGTATTTT. Protein sequence: CASSQHGAGTDTQYF.

The chain combines TRBV7-2 with TRBJ2-7; 8 positions agree with TRBD2. CDR3 length: 16 amino acids. V was pared by 1 base and J by 5 bases, with 10 bases of the junction left unmatched. Germline values: CDR1 SGHTA, CDR2 FQGNSA. CDR3 residues: CASSLGVEAGAHEQYF. Here the CDR3 DNA reads TGTGCCAGCAGCTTAGGGGTGGAAGCGGGGGCCCACGAGCAGTACTTC.

V usage is TRBV6-5 and J usage is TRBJ2-2; maybe TRBD1 (6 bases). The CDR3 runs to 15 residues. CDR1 MNHEY and CDR2 SVGAGI come from the germline V gene. Between the trimmed V and J ends, which lost 7 bases and 1 base, there was a span of 13 bases. This chain's CDR3 is CASILGTLNTGELFF. The CDR3 coding sequence is TGTGCCAGCATCCTCGGGACATTGAACACCGGGGAGCTGTTTTTT.

The CDR3 sequence is CASSSPGTGIGPDTQYF. In nucleotides, the CDR3 is TGTGCCAGCAGTAGCCCCGGGACAGGGATAGGCCCAGATACGCAGTATTTT. This chain uses TRBV2 with TRBJ2-3; the match to TRBD1 covers 9 bases. Germline V gene sequence: CDR1 SNHLY, CDR2 FYNNEI. J was trimmed by 4 bases and V by 5 bases; bases with no gene match: 13. The CDR3 extends over 17 amino acids.

CDR3 amino acids: CASSLASRGTEAFF. DNA for the CDR3: TGTGCCAGCAGCTTAGCGTCTCGGGGCACTGAAGCTTTCTTT. The V and J genes are TRBV7-9 and TRBJ1-1; D uncertain. CDR3 length equals 14 residues. Germline V CDR1 and CDR2: SEHNR, FQNEAQ (reference sequence). The V end lost 0 bases, the J end lost 4 bases, and 9 bases lay between the germline ends. The full variable domain, completed using reference TRBV7-9 and TRBJ1-1, is DTGVSQNPRHKITKRGQNVTFRCDPISEHNRLYWYRQTLGQGPEFLTYFQNEAQLEKSRLLSDRFSAERPKGSFSTLEIQRTEQGDSAMYLCASSLASRGTEAFFGQGTRLTVV.

The rearrangement links TRBV3-1 (or the pseudogene TRBV3-2) to TRBJ1-2; possibly TRBD1 for D (6 bases). Germline V gives CDR1 LGHDT, CDR2 YNNKEL (reference sequence). This CDR3 is 15 amino acids long. Trimming took off 5 bases at V and 0 bases at J, with 13 bases between the two ends. The CDR3 bases are TGTGCCAGCAGCACTTGGACAGAAGCTAACTATGGCTACACCTTC. It encodes CASSTWTEANYGYTF.

This sequence joins TRBV5-1 and TRBJ2-7; no reliable D call. The CDR3 spans 15 residues. Trimming stripped 4 bases from V and 1 base from J, with 15 bases between. Germline CDR1 SGHRS, CDR2 YFSETQ. Written as DNA, the CDR3 is TGCGCCAGCAGCCAAGGTCATAGCCAGTCCTACGAGCAGTACTTC. Its protein is CASSQGHSQSYEQYF.

This chain links TRBV7-9 with TRBJ1-1, with 7 bases aligning to TRBD1. V gave up 10 bases and J gave up 0 bases; unmatched junction bases: 8. Germline assignment: CDR1 SEHNR and CDR2 FQNEAQ (reference sequence). CDR3 length: 14 amino acids. The CDR3 spells CATWDRNMNTEAFF. The CDR3 DNA reads as TGTGCCACCTGGGACAGAAACATGAACACTGAAGCTTTCTTT.

The gene calls are TRBV19 and TRBJ1-4; no clear D. The CDR3 covers 13 residues. V dropped 5 bases and J dropped 4 bases, with 8 bases sitting between them. The germline gives CDR1 LNHDA, CDR2 SQIVND (reference sequence). The CDR3 spells CASSFRVNEKLFF. The CDR3 DNA follows: TGTGCCAGTAGTTTCCGAGTTAATGAAAAACTGTTTTTT.